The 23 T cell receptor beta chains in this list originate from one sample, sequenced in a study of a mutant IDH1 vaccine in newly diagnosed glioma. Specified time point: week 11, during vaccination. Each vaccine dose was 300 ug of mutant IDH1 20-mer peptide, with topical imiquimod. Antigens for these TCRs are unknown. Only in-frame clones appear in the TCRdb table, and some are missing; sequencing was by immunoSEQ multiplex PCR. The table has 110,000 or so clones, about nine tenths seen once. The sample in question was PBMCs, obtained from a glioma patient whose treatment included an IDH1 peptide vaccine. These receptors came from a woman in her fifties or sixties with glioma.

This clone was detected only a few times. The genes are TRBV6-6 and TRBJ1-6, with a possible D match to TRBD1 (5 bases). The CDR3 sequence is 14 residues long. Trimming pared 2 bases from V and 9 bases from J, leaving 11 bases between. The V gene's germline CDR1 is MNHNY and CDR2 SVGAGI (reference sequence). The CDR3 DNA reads TGTGCCAGCAGTTACGGCAGGGCCGCTTCACCCCTCCACTTT. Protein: CASSYGRAASPLHF.

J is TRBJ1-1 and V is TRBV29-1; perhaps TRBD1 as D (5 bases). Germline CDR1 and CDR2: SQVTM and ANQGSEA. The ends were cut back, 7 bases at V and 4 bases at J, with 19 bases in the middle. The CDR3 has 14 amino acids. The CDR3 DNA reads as TGCAGCGCGGGGGGTTTCGGGTCAGGCACTGAAGCTTTCTTT. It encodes CSAGGFGSGTEAFF.

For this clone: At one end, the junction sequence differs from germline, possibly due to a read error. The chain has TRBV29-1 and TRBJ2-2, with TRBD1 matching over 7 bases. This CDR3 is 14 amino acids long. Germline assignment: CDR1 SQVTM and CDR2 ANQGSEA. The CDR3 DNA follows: TGCAGCGTTGGGGACAGTTCGAACACCGGGAAGCTGTTTTTT. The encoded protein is CSVGDSSNTGKLFF.

The CDR3: CASSQDKGRGETQYF. The DNA for the CDR3 is TGCGCCAGCAGCCAAGACAAAGGGAGGGGAGAGACCCAGTACTTC. The V and J genes are TRBV4-1 and TRBJ2-5, with 7 bases fitting TRBD2. V was clipped by 0 bases and J by 4 bases; unmatched bases: 5. CDR1 is MGHRA and CDR2 is YSYEKL in the germline V gene. CDR3 size: 15 residues.

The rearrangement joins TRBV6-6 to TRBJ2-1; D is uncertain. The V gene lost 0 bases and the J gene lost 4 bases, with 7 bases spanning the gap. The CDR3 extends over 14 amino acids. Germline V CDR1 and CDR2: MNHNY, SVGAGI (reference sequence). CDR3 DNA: TGTGCCAGCAGTTACTCCTCCCTTTACAATGAGCAGTTCTTC. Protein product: CASSYSSLYNEQFF.

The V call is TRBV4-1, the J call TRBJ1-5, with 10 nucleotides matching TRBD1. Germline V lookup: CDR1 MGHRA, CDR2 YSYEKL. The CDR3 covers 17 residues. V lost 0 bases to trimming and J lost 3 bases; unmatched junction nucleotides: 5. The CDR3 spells CASSQELGTGVNQPQHF. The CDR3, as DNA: TGCGCCAGCAGCCAAGAATTGGGGACAGGGGTCAATCAGCCCCAGCATTTT.

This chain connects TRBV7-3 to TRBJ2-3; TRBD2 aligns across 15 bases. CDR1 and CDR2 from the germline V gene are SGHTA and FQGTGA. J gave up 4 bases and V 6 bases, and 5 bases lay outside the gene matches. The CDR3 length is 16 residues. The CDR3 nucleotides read TGTGCCAGCAGTGTGGGACTAGCGGGAGGCGCAGATACGCAGTATTTT. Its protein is CASSVGLAGGADTQYF. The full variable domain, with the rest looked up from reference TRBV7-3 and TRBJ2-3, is GAGVSQTPSNKVTEKGKYVELRCDPISGHTALYWYRQSLGQGPEFLIYFQGTGAADDSGLPNDRFFAVRPEGSVSTLKIQRTERGDSAVYLCASSVGLAGGADTQYFGPGTRLTVL.

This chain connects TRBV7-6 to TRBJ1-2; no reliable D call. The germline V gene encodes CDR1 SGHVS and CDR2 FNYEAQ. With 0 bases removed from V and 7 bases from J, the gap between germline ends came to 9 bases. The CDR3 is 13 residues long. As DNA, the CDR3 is TGTGCCAGCAGCTTAGCGAACCGGGTTGGCTACACCTTC. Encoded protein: CASSLANRVGYTF.

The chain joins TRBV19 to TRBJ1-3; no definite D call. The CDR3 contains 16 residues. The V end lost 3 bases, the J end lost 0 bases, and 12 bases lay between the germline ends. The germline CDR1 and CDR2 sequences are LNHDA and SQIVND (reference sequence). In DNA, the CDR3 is TGTGCCAGTAGTATCGGGCACCAATTCTCTGGAAACACCATATATTTT. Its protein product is CASSIGHQFSGNTIYF.

The DNA of the CDR3 is TGTGCCTGGAATACCGGGACAAACCGCTACGAGCAGTACTTC. This codes for CAWNTGTNRYEQYF. The rearrangement uses TRBV30 and TRBJ2-7; the D gene is possibly TRBD1 (6 bases). The length of the CDR3 is 14 residues. CDR1 GTSNPN and CDR2 SVGIG come from the germline V gene (reference sequence). V lost 4 bases and J lost 3, with 16 bases in between.

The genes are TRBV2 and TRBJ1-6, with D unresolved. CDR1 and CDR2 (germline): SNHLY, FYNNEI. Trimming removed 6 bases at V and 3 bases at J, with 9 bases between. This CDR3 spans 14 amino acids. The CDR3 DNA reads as TGTGCCAGCAGAGTTCAGGACTATAATTCACCCCTCCACTTT. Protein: CASRVQDYNSPLHF. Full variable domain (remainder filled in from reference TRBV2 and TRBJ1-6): EPEVTQTPSHQVTQMGQEVILRCVPISNHLYFYWYRQILGQKVEFLVSFYNNEISEKSEIFDDQFSVERPDGSNFTLKIRSTKLEDSAMYFCASRVQDYNSPLHFGNGTRLTVT.

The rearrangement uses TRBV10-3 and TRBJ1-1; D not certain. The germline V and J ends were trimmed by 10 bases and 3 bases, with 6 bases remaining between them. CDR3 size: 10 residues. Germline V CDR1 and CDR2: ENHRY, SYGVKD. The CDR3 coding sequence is TGTGCCACCGCAGACACTGAAGCTTTCTTT. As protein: CATADTEAFF.

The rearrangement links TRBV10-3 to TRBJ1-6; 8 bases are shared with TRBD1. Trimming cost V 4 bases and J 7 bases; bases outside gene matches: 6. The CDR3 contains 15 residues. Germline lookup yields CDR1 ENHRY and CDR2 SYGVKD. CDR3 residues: CAISVRTGHNSPLHF. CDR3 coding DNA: TGTGCCATCAGTGTTCGGACAGGGCACAATTCACCCCTCCACTTT.

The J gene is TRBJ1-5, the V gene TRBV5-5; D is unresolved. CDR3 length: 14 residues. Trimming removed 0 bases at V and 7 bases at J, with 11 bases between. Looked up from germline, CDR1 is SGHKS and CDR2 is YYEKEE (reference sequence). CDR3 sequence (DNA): TGTGCCAGCAGCTTGGAAGGGATACGGCAGCCCCAGCATTTT. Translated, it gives CASSLEGIRQPQHF.

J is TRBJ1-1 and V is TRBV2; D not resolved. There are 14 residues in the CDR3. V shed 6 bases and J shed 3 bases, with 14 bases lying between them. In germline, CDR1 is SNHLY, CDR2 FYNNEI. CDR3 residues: CASSPPLGDTEAFF. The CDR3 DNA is TGTGCCAGCAGCCCCCCCTTAGGTGACACTGAAGCTTTCTTT.

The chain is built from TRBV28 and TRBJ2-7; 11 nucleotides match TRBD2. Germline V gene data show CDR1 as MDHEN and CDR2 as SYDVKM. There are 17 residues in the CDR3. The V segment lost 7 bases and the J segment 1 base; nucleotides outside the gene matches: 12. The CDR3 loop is CASTSGLAGGASYEQYF. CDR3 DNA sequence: TGTGCCAGCACCTCGGGTCTAGCGGGAGGCGCATCCTACGAGCAGTACTTC.

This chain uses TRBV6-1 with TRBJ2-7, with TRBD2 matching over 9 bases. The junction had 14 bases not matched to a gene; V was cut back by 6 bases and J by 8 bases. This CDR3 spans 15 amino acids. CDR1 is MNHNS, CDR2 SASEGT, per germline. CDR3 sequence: CASSPRAGGARKQYF. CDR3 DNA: TGTGCCAGCAGCCCCCGGGCGGGAGGGGCTAGAAAGCAGTACTTC.

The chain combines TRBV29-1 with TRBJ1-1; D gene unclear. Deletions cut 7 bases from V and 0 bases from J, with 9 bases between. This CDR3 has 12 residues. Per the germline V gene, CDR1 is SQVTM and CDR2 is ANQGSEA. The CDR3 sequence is CSAFTVNTEAFF. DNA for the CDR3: TGCAGCGCTTTTACAGTGAACACTGAAGCTTTCTTT.

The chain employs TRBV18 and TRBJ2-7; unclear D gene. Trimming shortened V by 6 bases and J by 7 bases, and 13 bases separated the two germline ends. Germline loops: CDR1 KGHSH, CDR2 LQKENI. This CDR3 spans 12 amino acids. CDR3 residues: CASSQRGPEQYF. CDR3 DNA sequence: TGTGCCAGCTCCCAACGAGGTCCAGAGCAGTACTTC.

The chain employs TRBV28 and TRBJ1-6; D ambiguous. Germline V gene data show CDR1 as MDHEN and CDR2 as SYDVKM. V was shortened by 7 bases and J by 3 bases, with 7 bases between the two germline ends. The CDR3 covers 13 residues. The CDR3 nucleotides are TGTGCCAGCAAAAAAGTCTATAATTCACCCCTCCACTTT. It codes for CASKKVYNSPLHF.

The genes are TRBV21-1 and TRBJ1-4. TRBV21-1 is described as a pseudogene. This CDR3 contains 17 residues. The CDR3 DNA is TGTGCCAGCAGCAAAGAAGACGAGCGAGCAACTAATGAAAAACTGTTTTTT. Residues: CASSKEDERATNEKLFF.

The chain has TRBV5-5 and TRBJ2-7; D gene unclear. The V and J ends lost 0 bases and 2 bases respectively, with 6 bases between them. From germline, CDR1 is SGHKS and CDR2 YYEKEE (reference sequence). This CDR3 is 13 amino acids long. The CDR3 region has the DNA TGTGCCAGCAGCTTGGACGGAGCCTACGAGCAGTACTTC. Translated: CASSLDGAYEQYF.

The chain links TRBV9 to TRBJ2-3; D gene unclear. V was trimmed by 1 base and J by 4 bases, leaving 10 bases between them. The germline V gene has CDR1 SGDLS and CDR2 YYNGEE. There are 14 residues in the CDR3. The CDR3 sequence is CASSVSRLSDTQYF. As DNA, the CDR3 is TGTGCCAGCAGCGTAAGTAGACTGTCAGATACGCAGTATTTT.